What follows describes a single T cell receptor beta chain. Its target is unknown. The data originate from a study of cytomegalovirus exposure and HLA in healthy donors. Broader study findings: Later analysis identified a missense DCLRE1C variant that was linked to TCR beta V- and J-gene trimming.

In the PCR, 60 Vbeta and 13 Jbeta primers were used. Measured with immunoSEQ multiplex PCR; TCRdb has only the in-frame clones, and not every one. The sample lists 100,000 to 150,000 clones, roughly 17% seen once, with about 3% in the top ten. The CDR3 loop spans 15 amino acids. The ends were cut back, 0 bases at V and 6 bases at J, with 15 bases in the middle. Germline V gene sequence: CDR1 LGHNA, CDR2 YNFKEQ. V usage is TRBV4-2 and J usage is TRBJ2-7; maybe TRBD2 (7 bases). Sequencing was carried out using PBMCs. This TCR derives from a female donor in good health and CMV-seropositive. CDR3 loop: CASSQDPIAGAEQYF. The CDR3 DNA reads TGTGCCAGCAGCCAAGATCCCATCGCGGGGGCCGAGCAGTACTTC.